The 9 T cell receptor beta chains presented below share a single source sample, sequenced in a study of cytomegalovirus exposure and HLA in healthy donors. A multiplex PCR was run with 60 Vbeta primers and 13 Jbeta primers. Some clones are missing from TCRdb's copy, which holds only in-frame ones; the method was immunoSEQ multiplex PCR. The table lists around 110,000 clones, about 68% of them singletons. The sample consisted of PBMCs. These receptors were obtained from a woman aged 40 to 49 in good health and CMV-seropositive.

J is TRBJ1-2 and V is TRBV9; D perhaps matches TRBD1 (5 bases). Germline V lookup: CDR1 SGDLS, CDR2 YYNGEE. This CDR3 region has 14 residues. V shed 5 bases and J shed 4 bases, with 15 bases lying between them. In DNA form, the CDR3 reads TGTGCCAGCAGTACAGGAAGCGGGTCCTATGGCTACACCTTC. Amino acids: CASSTGSGSYGYTF.

This clone occurred a few times. The J gene is TRBJ2-1, the V gene TRBV5-1; 12 bases match TRBD2. V shed 4 bases and J 6 bases; nucleotides not matched to a gene: 5. Germline CDR1 SGHRS, CDR2 YFSETQ. The CDR3 contains 15 residues. The CDR3 is CASSIGLAGINEQFF. The CDR3 nucleotides are TGCGCCAGCAGCATAGGACTAGCGGGGATCAATGAGCAGTTCTTC.

V and J are TRBV7-6 and TRBJ2-5, with D perhaps TRBD1 (5 bases). The J call is doubtful: the DNA matches TRBJ2-7 better. CDR3 size: 15 residues. Germline values: CDR1 SGHVS, CDR2 FNYEAQ. CDR3 residues: CASSLRTDSSYEQYF. In DNA, the CDR3 is TGTGCCAGCAGCTTAAGAACCGACAGCTCCTACGAGCAGTACTTC.

The chain combines TRBV7-3 with TRBJ2-1; 7 nucleotides agree with TRBD2. Germline loops: CDR1 SGHTA, CDR2 FQGTGA. This CDR3 has 19 amino acids. With V trimmed by 1 base and J by 6 bases, 18 bases remained unmatched. The CDR3 DNA reads TGTGCCAGCAGCTTAATGGCCCTGGGGAGGGAATTTATTGGCAATGAGCAGTTCTTC. It is translated as CASSLMALGREFIGNEQFF.

The V gene is TRBV4-3, the J gene TRBJ1-4; no reliable D call. Germline V gene sequence: CDR1 LGHNA, CDR2 YSLEER. Trimming removed 0 bases at V and 4 bases at J, with 6 bases between. This CDR3 is 14 amino acids long. The DNA of the CDR3 is TGCGCCAGCAGCCAAGAACTGATTAATGAAAAACTGTTTTTT. Protein: CASSQELINEKLFF.

This chain uses TRBV29-1 with TRBJ2-1; TRBD2 matches at 12 bases. Trimming removed 6 bases from V and 5 bases from J; junction bases left unmatched: 11. This CDR3 has 16 amino acids. Germline V lookup: CDR1 SQVTM, CDR2 ANQGSEA. CDR3 nucleotide sequence: TGCAGCGTGCCCCCAACGCGACTAGCGGGGGACAATGAGCAGTTCTTC. Protein product: CSVPPTRLAGDNEQFF.

V and J are TRBV19 and TRBJ2-5; 11 nucleotides match TRBD1. Losses at the gene ends were 4 bases for V and 5 bases for J; bases not matched to a gene: 6. The CDR3 contains 15 residues. CDR1 and CDR2 from the germline V gene are LNHDA and SQIVND (reference sequence). The CDR3 loop reads CASSTGQGARETQYF. The CDR3 DNA follows: TGTGCCAGTAGTACCGGACAGGGGGCCAGGGAGACCCAGTACTTC. The full variable domain, with the rest looked up from reference TRBV19 and TRBJ2-5, is DGGITQSPKYLFRKEGQNVTLSCEQNLNHDAMYWYRQDPGQGLRLIYYSQIVNDFQKGDIAEGYSVSREKKESFPLTVTSAQKNPTAFYLCASSTGQGARETQYFGPGTRLLVL.

The chain uses TRBV20-1 and TRBJ2-6; no definite D call. Trimming cost V 5 bases and J 4 bases, with 3 bases left between them. Germline V CDR1 and CDR2: DFQATT, SNEGSKA (reference sequence). The CDR3 extends over 11 amino acids. The CDR3 sequence is CSASGANVLTF. For the CDR3, the DNA is TGCAGTGCTTCAGGGGCCAACGTCCTGACTTTC.

This clone was recorded only once. This chain joins TRBV5-1 and TRBJ2-2; TRBD2 agrees at 8 bases. Germline CDR1 SGHRS, CDR2 YFSETQ. With V trimmed by 0 bases and J by 5 bases, 9 bases remained unmatched. CDR3 length: 17 amino acids. CDR3 loop: CASSLASSGSYTGELFF. CDR3 nucleotide sequence: TGCGCCAGCAGCTTGGCCTCAAGCGGGAGTTATACCGGGGAGCTGTTTTTT.